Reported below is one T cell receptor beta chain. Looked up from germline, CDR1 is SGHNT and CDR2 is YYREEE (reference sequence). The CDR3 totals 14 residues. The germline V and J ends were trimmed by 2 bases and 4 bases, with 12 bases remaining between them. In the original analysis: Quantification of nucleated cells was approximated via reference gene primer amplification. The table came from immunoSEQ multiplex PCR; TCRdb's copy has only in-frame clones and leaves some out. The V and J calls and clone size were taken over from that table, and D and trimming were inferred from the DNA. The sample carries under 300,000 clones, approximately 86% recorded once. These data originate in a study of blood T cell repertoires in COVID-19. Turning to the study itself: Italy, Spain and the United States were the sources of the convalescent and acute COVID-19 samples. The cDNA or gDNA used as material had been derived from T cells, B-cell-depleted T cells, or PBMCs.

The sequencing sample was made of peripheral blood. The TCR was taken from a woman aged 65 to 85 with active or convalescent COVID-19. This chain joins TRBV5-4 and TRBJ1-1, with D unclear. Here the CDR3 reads CASSLGGSSTEAFF. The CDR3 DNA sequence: TGTGCCAGCAGCTTAGGAGGAAGCAGCACTGAAGCTTTCTTT.